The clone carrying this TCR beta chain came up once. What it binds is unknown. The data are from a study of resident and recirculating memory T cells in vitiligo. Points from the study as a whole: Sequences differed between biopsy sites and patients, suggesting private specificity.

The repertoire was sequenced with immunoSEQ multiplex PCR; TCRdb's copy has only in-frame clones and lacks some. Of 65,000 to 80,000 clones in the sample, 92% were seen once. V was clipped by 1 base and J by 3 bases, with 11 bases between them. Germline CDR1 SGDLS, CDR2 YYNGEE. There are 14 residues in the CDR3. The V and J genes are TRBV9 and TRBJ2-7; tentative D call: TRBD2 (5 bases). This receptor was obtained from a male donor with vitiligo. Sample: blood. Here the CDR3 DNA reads TGTGCCAGCAGCGTAAATACGGGAAGCTACGAGCAGTACTTC. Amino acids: CASSVNTGSYEQYF. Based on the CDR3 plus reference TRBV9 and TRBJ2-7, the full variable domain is DSGVTQTPKHLITATGQRVTLRCSPRSGDLSVYWYQQSLDQGLQFLIQYYNGEERAKGNILERFSAQQFPDLHSELNLSSLELGDSALYFCASSVNTGSYEQYFGPGTRLTVT.